This TCR beta chain was sequenced for a study of T cells in Graves' hyperthyroidism and ophthalmopathy. Amplification of TCR beta CDR3 regions was performed using RNA transcripts as template. Researchers ran a first-round RT-PCR on the TCR CDR3 using the HTBI primer set. Via MiXCR, TCRdb re-called the multiplex PCR reads, giving one row per CDR3 protein. The data contain about 380,000 distinct CDR3 sequences, approximately 14% of them singletons. This clonotype was counted ten times or more. Germline V gene sequence: CDR1 SGHTA, CDR2 FQGNSA. CDR3 length equals 17 residues. Trimming took 5 bases from V and 2 from J; bases not matched to a gene: 12.

The receptor was derived from an older woman with Graves' hyperthyroidism. Sample: blood. The V gene is TRBV7-2, the J gene TRBJ2-7; TRBD2 matches at 10 bases. The CDR3 is CASSLSAGLATPYEQYF. The CDR3 DNA follows: TGTGCCAGCAGCCTCTCGGCGGGACTAGCGACACCCTACGAGCAGTACTTC.